This TCR beta chain was recovered during a study of T cells in Graves' hyperthyroidism and ophthalmopathy. Authors of the study amplified TCR beta CDR3 regions from RNA transcripts. Initially, a first-round RT-PCR of the TCR CDR3 employed the HTBI primer set. TCRdb re-analysed the multiplex PCR reads in MiXCR, keeping a single row per CDR3 protein. The data contain 300,000 to 500,000 distinct CDR3 sequences, over 13% of them singletons. Germline CDR1 is SQVTM and CDR2 is ANQGSEA. CDR3 length: 12 amino acids. Trimming left V 6 bases short and J 2 bases short, with 10 bases between. Isolation of PBMCs was performed on roughly 9 ml fresh peripheral blood.

The receptor was isolated from a man aged 45-65 years with Graves' ophthalmopathy. Sequenced: blood. V is TRBV29-1 and J is TRBJ1-2; D may be TRBD1 (5 bases). This chain's CDR3 is CSVGEGNYGYTF. CDR3 sequence (DNA): TGCAGCGTGGGTGAGGGGAACTATGGCTACACCTTC. Using reference TRBV29-1 and TRBJ1-2 for the parts outside the CDR3, the full variable domain is SAVISQKPSRDICQRGTSLTIQCQVDSQVTMMFWYRQQPGQSLTLIATANQGSEATYESGFVIDKFPISRPNLTFSTLTVSNMSPEDSSIYLCSVGEGNYGYTFGSGTRLTVV.